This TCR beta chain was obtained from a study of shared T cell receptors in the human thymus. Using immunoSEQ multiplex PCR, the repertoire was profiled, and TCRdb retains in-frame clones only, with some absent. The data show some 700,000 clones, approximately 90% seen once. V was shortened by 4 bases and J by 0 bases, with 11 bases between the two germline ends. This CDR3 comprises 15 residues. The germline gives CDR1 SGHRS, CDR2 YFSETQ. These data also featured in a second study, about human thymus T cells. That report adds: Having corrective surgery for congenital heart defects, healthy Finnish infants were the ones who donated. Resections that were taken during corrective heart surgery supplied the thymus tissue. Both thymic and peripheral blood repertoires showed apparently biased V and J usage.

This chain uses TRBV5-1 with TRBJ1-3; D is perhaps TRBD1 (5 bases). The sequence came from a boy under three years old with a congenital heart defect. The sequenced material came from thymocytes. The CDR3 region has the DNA TGCGCCAGCAGCCCCAGGGCCGGCTCTGGAAACACCATATATTTT. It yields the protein CASSPRAGSGNTIYF.